This TCR beta chain was sequenced for a study of cytotoxic CD8 clonotypes in ibrutinib-treated CLL. This CDR3 contains 13 residues. The germline gives CDR1 LNHDA, CDR2 SQIVND (reference sequence). V lost 8 bases to trimming and J lost 3 bases, with 13 bases between them. This table comes from immunoSEQ multiplex PCR, and its TCRdb copy is limited to in-frame clones, with some not included. This sample has some 130,000 clones, with approximately 83% found just once. Sequencing used PBMCs, obtained after 24 months of ibrutinib treatment. This chain uses TRBV19 with TRBJ1-1; D not certain. The origin of this receptor is a human donor with chronic lymphocytic leukemia. The CDR3: CASSPGMHTEAFF. The CDR3, as DNA: TGTGCCAGTTCCCCCGGAATGCACACTGAAGCTTTCTTT. Based on the CDR3 plus reference TRBV19 and TRBJ1-1, the full variable domain is DGGITQSPKYLFRKEGQNVTLSCEQNLNHDAMYWYRQDPGQGLRLIYYSQIVNDFQKGDIAEGYSVSREKKESFPLTVTSAQKNPTAFYLCASSPGMHTEAFFGQGTRLTVV.